This TCR beta chain derives from a study of blood T cell repertoires in COVID-19. As for the study in general: COVID-19 samples collected from the United States, Italy and Spain covered acute and convalescent phases. In each case, the material was cDNA or gDNA derived from T cells, B-cell-depleted T cells, or PBMCs.

Authors' data handling: From reference gene primer amplification, estimates of nucleated cell counts were derived. Repertoires were generated with immunoSEQ multiplex PCR, while TCRdb's copy carries only in-frame clones and drops some. That table furnishes V, J and clone size, whereas the DNA furnished D and trimming. The sample contains roughly 190,000 clones, about 75% of which appear only once. Trimming took 3 bases from V and 5 from J, leaving 8 bases between them. The CDR3 runs to 13 residues. Germline CDR1 is MNHEY and CDR2 is SVGEGT. The V call is TRBV6-2 or TRBV6-3, the J call TRBJ1-5, with no clear D. The clonotype originates from a woman aged 45-65 years with active or convalescent COVID-19. The sequencing input was peripheral blood. The CDR3 reads CASSYSQDQPQHF. Written as DNA, the CDR3 is TGTGCCAGCAGTTATTCCCAGGATCAGCCCCAGCATTTT.